This is a list of T cell receptor beta chains from one sample in a study of PD-1 blockade in mismatch repair-deficient tumors. The protocol was immunoSEQ multiplex PCR, while the TCRdb copy is restricted to in-frame clones and leaves out a portion. The sample includes 50,000 or so clones, about 84% seen only once; the top ten take roughly 8.7%. The starting material was peripheral blood, obtained about 4.5 months after starting pembrolizumab. Receptors were obtained from an adult with mismatch repair-deficient cancer. Each CDR3 is given with its conserved first and last residue. Each record gives: J gene, V gene, D gene, clone size, CDR3 protein. A D gene is named only where the DNA matches it firmly. Part of the rows lack a size; the others show once, few, many or a class for expanded clones.

TRBJ2-1	TRBV7-3	-	-	CASSLNRGNNEQFF
TRBJ1-1	TRBV7-9	TRBD1	few	CASSWDSSEAFF
TRBJ1-2	TRBV5-5	TRBD1	once	CASSLGQGWSYGYTF
TRBJ1-4	TRBV10-3	-	-	CAISEYGTSDEKLFF
TRBJ1-2	TRBV19	-	-	CASSSAPGSWANYGYTF
TRBJ2-7	TRBV7-3	-	-	CASSPGGSQREQYF
TRBJ1-1	TRBV2	TRBD1	-	CASSPETGRKTEAFF
TRBJ2-1	TRBV7-9	TRBD2	-	CASSKVAGGPYNEQFF
TRBJ2-2	TRBV28	TRBD2	-	CASSTWGGRDTGELFF
TRBJ1-1	TRBV29-1	-	-	CSADRGPEAFF
TRBJ2-7	TRBV6-1	TRBD1	once	CASSEGTGRYEQYF
TRBJ1-1	TRBV15	-	-	CATSGSAYLNTEAFF
TRBJ2-7	TRBV5-1	TRBD2	-	CASSLTSGKYEQYF
TRBJ1-4	TRBV5-5	TRBD1	-	CASSLRTGVGEKLFF
TRBJ2-7	TRBV5-1	-	-	CASRRWAEGAYEQYF
TRBJ2-5	TRBV5-1	TRBD2	once	CASSFRLAGGRETQYF
TRBJ1-1	TRBV5-1	TRBD1	-	CASSPNRGGTEAFF
TRBJ2-3	TRBV19	-	-	CASSMMSGTDTQYF
TRBJ2-7	TRBV13	TRBD2	few	CASSPRTSGSYEQYF
TRBJ1-4	TRBV6-1	-	few	CASSDLLEEKLFF
TRBJ2-1	TRBV7-2	TRBD2	-	CASRTSGRSYNEQFF
TRBJ1-4	TRBV5-4	-	-	CASSITVGTNEKLFF
TRBJ2-3	TRBV9	TRBD2	-	CASSVDVAGADTQYF
TRBJ2-3	TRBV11-2	TRBD2	once	CASSFRGRDTDTQYF
TRBJ2-2	TRBV10-1	TRBD2	-	CASSGSVVAGVAGELFF
TRBJ2-7	TRBV25-1	-	-	CATTSSFGYEQYF
TRBJ2-7	TRBV7-9	-	-	CASSFRQSAYEQYF
TRBJ2-2	TRBV19	-	-	CASTHAGTGELFF
TRBJ1-1	TRBV18	TRBD1	-	CASSPSLGQVEAFF
TRBJ1-1	TRBV19	-	-	CASSISGDNTEAFF
TRBJ1-2	TRBV19	TRBD1	-	CASSPGTGNYGYTF
TRBJ2-1	TRBV7-9	TRBD2	-	CASSSSGRVKDEQFF
TRBJ1-3	TRBV5-4	-	-	CASSLFGALKRRIHTIYF
TRBJ2-7	TRBV12-5	TRBD2	-	CASGLAGREVDEQYF
TRBJ2-5	TRBV11-1	TRBD2	-	CASSGFSGRLGEQYF
TRBJ2-1	TRBV5-1	-	-	CASSFDWLNEQFF
TRBJ2-2	TRBV25-1	-	-	CASSWGFSTGELFF
TRBJ2-1	TRBV27	-	-	CASSTIYIATPYNEQFF
TRBJ2-7	TRBV21-1	-	many	CASSPLGPPTEQYF
TRBJ2-7	TRBV10-3	TRBD2	-	CAISRTSGSYEQYF
TRBJ2-7	TRBV29-1	-	-	CSVRGGQGSYEQYF
TRBJ1-1	TRBV6-6	-	once	CASSYGPNTEAFF